This paragraph reports one T cell receptor beta chain. Its matching antigen is unknown. Individual cDNA molecules each received unique molecular identifiers attached to them. MiXCR was run by TCRdb on the 5' RACE reads, yielding one entry per CDR3 protein. This sample has 55,000 to 65,000 distinct CDR3 sequences; about 16% occur once, and the top ten carry approximately 4%. These data belong to a study of early T cells in non-severe SARS-CoV-2 infection. As for the study in general: Sequencing of unsorted whole blood was done on bulk RNA, leaving chains unpaired. Findings and caveats of the study: Matching results from VDJdb favored anti-spike CD8 responses, leaving private and CD4 specificities undetected.

Germline CDR1 and CDR2: LGHNA and YNFKEQ. Trimming cost V 0 bases and J 7 bases, with 9 bases left between them. The CDR3 consists of 13 residues. Material: whole blood, obtained at baseline. The clonotype originates from an adult who was a healthcare worker with PCR-confirmed SARS-CoV-2 infection or an uninfected control (not recorded which). The V gene is TRBV4-2, the J gene TRBJ1-2; D gene ambiguous. The CDR3 loop is CASSQEGSSGYTF. CDR3 nucleotide sequence: TGTGCCAGCAGCCAAGAGGGGAGTAGTGGCTACACCTTC.